This T cell receptor (beta chain) is from a study of tissue T cells after allogeneic stem cell transplantation. Study-wide points: Shared clones across patients were few; motif clustering revealed tissue-specific shared signatures.

Germline values: CDR1 SGHLS, CDR2 HYDKME. V was trimmed by 1 base and J by 6 bases, leaving 10 bases between them. The CDR3 spans 13 residues. Sequencing used immunoSEQ multiplex PCR; TCRdb keeps in-frame clones, though not all of them. The sample lists about 48,000 clones, approximately 70% seen once, with approximately 0.59% in the top ten. Points on this clone: Its antigen remains unknown. Gene names denote mouse genes. The read falls 1 residue short of the CDR3 end, and the missing part is taken from the germline J gene.

Sequenced input: sorted cells pooled from one or two spleens. V and J are TRBV12-2 and TRBJ2-5; possible D gene TRBD2, 5 bases. This sequence originates from a pool of C57BL/6 mice in good health. The CDR3 spells CASSLGMGDTQYF. CDR3 DNA, as far as it was read: TGTGCCAGCTCTCTGGGGATGGGGGACACCCAGTAC.